These 24 T cell receptor beta chains share one sample of origin, sequenced in a study of post-analysis software for immune sequencing data. Study outcomes and limitations: With TRBV5-6, TRBV5-1 and TRBV20-1 included, about 5 TRBV segments were more frequent in patients than in controls.

Their antigens remain unidentified. Carried by the TCR beta cDNA libraries were unique molecular identifiers. TCRdb independently ran MiXCR on the PCR reads; one entry per CDR3 protein. The profile shows about 770,000 distinct CDR3 sequences, more than 45% of them singletons. Sequenced sample: blood. The receptors originated from a girl between 10 and 17 years old with multiple sclerosis.

This chain links TRBV11-2 with TRBJ1-5; D not certain. This CDR3 comprises 14 residues. Trimming left V 2 bases short and J 7 bases short, with 12 bases between. The V gene's germline CDR1 is SGHAT and CDR2 FQNNGV. CDR3 amino acids: CASSLNMGDQPQHF. CDR3 DNA sequence: TGTGCCAGCAGCTTAAACATGGGCGACCAGCCCCAGCATTTT. The full variable domain, in which reference TRBV11-2 and TRBJ1-5 provide the parts outside the CDR3, is EAGVAQSPRYKIIEKRQSVAFWCNPISGHATLYWYQQILGQGPKLLIQFQNNGVVDDSQLPKDRFSAERLKGVDSTLKIQPAKLEDSAVYLCASSLNMGDQPQHFGDGTRLSIL.

The chain combines TRBV12-3 or TRBV12-4 with TRBJ2-1, with 11 positions matching TRBD2. The J segment lost 12 bases and the V segment lost 3 bases, leaving 10 bases of the junction unmatched. CDR3 length: 15 amino acids. The CDR3 spells CASSFTSGRDDVQFF. CDR3 nucleotide sequence: TGTGCCAGCAGTTTTACTAGCGGGAGAGACGATGTGCAGTTCTTC.

This sequence joins TRBV9 and TRBJ2-6, with D uncertain. The CDR3 totals 18 residues. Trimming pared 0 bases from V and 4 bases from J, leaving 17 bases between. The germline V gene has CDR1 SGDLS and CDR2 YYNGEE. CDR3 amino acids: CASSVVDLSSSGANVLTF. CDR3 bases: TGTGCCAGCAGCGTAGTAGACCTTTCGAGTTCCGGGGCCAACGTCCTGACTTTC.

This clonotype has only a few counts. The chain recombines TRBV12-3 or TRBV12-4 with TRBJ2-6; 9 nucleotides agree with TRBD1. This CDR3 is built from 17 residues. V was clipped by 3 bases and J by 0 bases; unmatched bases: 3. CDR3 in amino acids: CASSLRQGDSGANVLTF. CDR3 coding DNA: TGTGCCAGCAGTTTGCGACAGGGGGACTCTGGGGCCAACGTCCTGACTTTC.

The rearrangement joins TRBV6-6 to TRBJ2-1; no clear D gene. In germline, CDR1 is MNHNY, CDR2 SVGAGI (reference sequence). The CDR3 has 13 residues. V was clipped by 0 bases and J by 7 bases, with 7 bases between them. DNA for the CDR3: TGTGCCAGCAGTTACTCGGGTAGGAATGAGCAGTTCTTC. This codes for CASSYSGRNEQFF.

This sequence joins TRBV20-1 and TRBJ2-1, with 8 bases fitting TRBD2. With V trimmed by 3 bases and J by 7 bases, 8 bases remained unmatched. The length of the CDR3 is 14 residues. Germline lookup yields CDR1 DFQATT and CDR2 SNEGSKA (reference sequence). In DNA, the CDR3 is TGCAGTGCTAGGGCCGCGGGAGGACGTAATGAGCAGTTCTTC. Its protein is CSARAAGGRNEQFF.

The chain couples TRBV29-1 to TRBJ2-5; the D gene is possibly TRBD2 (6 bases). Per germline, CDR1 SQVTM and CDR2 ANQGSEA. This CDR3 is built from 13 residues. V was clipped by 3 bases and J by 5 bases, with 13 bases between them. The CDR3 region has the DNA TGCAGCGTTGAGGAGGGTAGTTGGGAGACCCAGTACTTC. Protein sequence: CSVEEGSWETQYF.

The J gene is TRBJ2-7, the V gene TRBV7-7; TRBD1 matches 8 bases. The CDR3 loop spans 13 amino acids. CDR1 and CDR2 from the germline V gene are SSHAT and FNYEAQ (reference sequence). Trimming cost V 6 bases and J 5 bases; bases outside gene matches: 6. The CDR3 DNA is TGTGCCAGCAGTTTCGGACAGGGTGACGAGCAGTACTTC. This translates into CASSFGQGDEQYF.

The V call is TRBV12-3 or TRBV12-4, the J call TRBJ2-1; D might be TRBD1 or TRBD2, each matching 5 bases. V gave up 4 bases and J gave up 2 bases, with 15 bases separating them. CDR3 size: 16 residues. CDR3: CASSSPGALAYNEQFF. The CDR3 DNA reads as TGTGCCAGCAGTTCCCCCGGGGCCCTCGCCTACAATGAGCAGTTCTTC.

Remarks on this clonotype: A much larger clone is a single base away; this may be a read error. The CDR3 spells CSAKNRASGVNEQYF. In DNA form, the CDR3 reads TGCAGTGCTAAAAATCGGGCTAGCGGAGTGAATGAGCAGTACTTC. The chain is built from TRBV20-1 and TRBJ2-5; TRBD2 aligns across 7 bases. Germline loops: CDR1 DFQATT, CDR2 SNEGSKA (reference sequence). This CDR3 is 15 amino acids long. After removal of 4 bases from V and 11 bases from J, the junction contained 19 bases not matched to a gene.

The chain employs TRBV5-1 and TRBJ2-3; the D is unclear. Trimming removed 0 bases at V and 6 bases at J, with 11 bases between. This CDR3 region has 14 residues. Germline CDR1 and CDR2: SGHRS and YFSETQ. The DNA for the CDR3 is TGCGCCAGCAGCTTGGCCCGAAAAGGGGATACGCAGTATTTT. Its protein product is CASSLARKGDTQYF.

The genes are TRBV12-3 or TRBV12-4 and TRBJ2-5, with a tentative D call TRBD2 (5 bases). The J call is in doubt because the DNA end fits TRBJ2-7 better. This CDR3 contains 12 residues. Here the CDR3 DNA reads TGTGCCAGCTCGCCGGGGTTTAACGAGCAGTACTTC. Protein: CASSPGFNEQYF.

This sequence joins TRBV12-3 or TRBV12-4 and TRBJ2-1, with a weak D call TRBD2 (5 bases). Trimming took 2 bases from V and 10 from J, leaving 15 bases between them. The CDR3 is 14 residues long. The CDR3 is CASSLHERSDEQFF. In DNA, the CDR3 is TGTGCCAGCAGTTTACATGAGCGTAGCGACGAGCAGTTCTTC.

The chain carries TRBV10-3 and TRBJ2-2; 10 bases align to TRBD2. V lost 3 bases, J lost 7 bases, and 2 bases stayed unmatched. Germline V gene lookup returns CDR1 ENHRY and CDR2 SYGVKD. The CDR3 runs to 14 residues. This chain's CDR3 is CAISDPSGSGELFF. As DNA, the CDR3 is TGTGCCATCAGTGACCCTAGCGGGAGCGGGGAGCTGTTTTTT.

This clonotype was detected only a few times. The gene calls are TRBV5-1 and TRBJ2-1, with 7 bases identical to TRBD1. The CDR3 has 16 amino acids. Trimming took 0 bases from V and 3 from J; bases not matched to a gene: 6. Germline assignment: CDR1 SGHRS and CDR2 YFSETQ. CDR3 region: CASSLVEGAVYNEQFF. The CDR3 DNA is TGCGCCAGCAGCTTGGTAGAGGGGGCCGTCTACAATGAGCAGTTCTTC.

This chain connects TRBV6-6 to TRBJ2-1; 7 nucleotides agree with TRBD2. The length of the CDR3 is 17 residues. The trim removed 4 bases at V and 0 bases at J, leaving 9 bases unmatched. CDR1 and CDR2 from the germline V gene are MNHNY and SVGAGI (reference sequence). Here the CDR3 DNA reads TGTGCCAGCAGTTTCCCGTCCGGCGGGAGCTCCTACAATGAGCAGTTCTTC. Residues: CASSFPSGGSSYNEQFF.

This clonotype was counted between two and nine times. CDR3 loop: CASSFGQGPNYGYTF. DNA of the CDR3: TGTGCCAGCAGTTTTGGACAGGGTCCTAACTATGGCTACACCTTC. The chain links TRBV7-3 to TRBJ1-2; TRBD1 aligns across 8 bases. Germline V CDR1 and CDR2: SGHTA, FQGTGA. With V trimmed by 6 bases and J by 0 bases, 6 bases remained unmatched. This CDR3 comprises 15 residues.

This clonotype was counted a single time. The rearrangement uses TRBV20-1 and TRBJ2-1; 10 bases align to TRBD2. Germline loops: CDR1 DFQATT, CDR2 SNEGSKA (reference sequence). V was clipped by 5 bases and J by 0 bases; unmatched bases: 7. This CDR3 is 16 amino acids long. Written as DNA, the CDR3 is TGCAGTGCTGGATCTAGCGGGAGCAACTCCTACAATGAGCAGTTCTTC. Its translation is CSAGSSGSNSYNEQFF.

V is TRBV7-9 and J is TRBJ2-3, with TRBD1 as a possible D gene (6 bases). This CDR3 spans 17 amino acids. V was cut by 6 bases and J by 2 bases, with 21 bases left in between. Germline V CDR1 and CDR2: SEHNR, FQNEAQ (reference sequence). In nucleotides, the CDR3 is TGTGCCAGCAGACGTCCCGGGACACTGTCGCTCACAGATACGCAGTATTTT. Amino acid sequence: CASRRPGTLSLTDTQYF.

The CDR3 loop is CASSLAGTSGTGEQFF. The DNA for the CDR3 is TGTGCCAGCAGCTTAGCTGGGACTAGCGGGACGGGTGAGCAGTTCTTC. This chain connects TRBV11-2 to TRBJ2-1; 13 nucleotides align to TRBD2. The CDR3 has 16 residues. J lost 9 bases, V lost 1 base, and 6 bases had no gene match. Germline CDR1 and CDR2: SGHAT and FQNNGV.

This rearrangement joins TRBV7-6 to TRBJ2-7; D call uncertain. The CDR3 is made up of 13 amino acids. In germline, CDR1 is SGHVS, CDR2 FNYEAQ. V was clipped by 1 base and J by 7 bases, with 11 bases between them. The CDR3 nucleotides are TGTGCCAGCAGCTTAGACTCGACACGGGAGCAGTACTTC. Amino acids: CASSLDSTREQYF. Supplemented by reference TRBV7-6 and TRBJ2-7, the full variable domain reads GAGVSQSPRYKVTKRGQDVALRCDPISGHVSLYWYRQALGQGPEFLTYFNYEAQQDKSGLPNDRFSAERPEGSISTLTIQRTEQRDSAMYRCASSLDSTREQYFGPGTRLTVT.

This clonotype was seen a handful of times. The chain couples TRBV6-5 to TRBJ2-6, with D unresolved. This CDR3 is 15 amino acids long. Germline V gives CDR1 MNHEY, CDR2 SVGAGI. V was cut by 2 bases and J by 0 bases, with 5 bases left in between. The CDR3 sequence is CASSYGLSGANVLTF. DNA for the CDR3: TGTGCCAGCAGTTACGGCCTCTCTGGGGCCAACGTCCTGACTTTC.

In this sample, this clonotype turned up a few times. The gene calls are TRBV5-1 and TRBJ2-1; 8 bases map to TRBD1. The J segment lost 4 bases and the V segment lost 5 bases, leaving 11 bases of the junction unmatched. The V gene's germline CDR1 is SGHRS and CDR2 YFSETQ. This CDR3 region has 16 residues. The CDR3, as DNA: TGCGCCAGCAGGCCTGAACCAGGGGGCTGGTACAATGAGCAGTTCTTC. Protein: CASRPEPGGWYNEQFF.

This chain links TRBV20-1 with TRBJ2-5; TRBD2 matches at 11 bases. There are 14 residues in the CDR3. J gave up 5 bases and V 1 base, and 3 bases lay outside the gene matches. CDR1 is DFQATT and CDR2 is SNEGSKA in the germline V gene (reference sequence). The CDR3 protein is CSARGLAGKETQYF. The CDR3 nucleotides are TGCAGTGCTAGAGGACTAGCGGGAAAGGAGACCCAGTACTTC.